These 26 T cell receptor beta chains came from one sample sequenced in a study of control samples from healthy donors and cancer patients. Measured with immunoSEQ multiplex PCR; TCRdb has only the in-frame clones, and not every one. The sample comprises 390,000 or so clones, 75% to 95% of which are singletons, and around 6.4% rests with the top ten. Sequencing used PBMCs. All receptors come from a man aged 40-49 years with head and neck cancer.

The genes are TRBV7-6 and TRBJ1-1, with 7 bases identical to TRBD1. The CDR3 has 16 residues. J lost 4 bases, V lost 5 bases, and 13 bases had no gene match. Per the germline V gene, CDR1 is SGHVS and CDR2 is FNYEAQ. CDR3 DNA: TGTGCCAGCAGCCCCAAATACAGGGGCCAACTCACTGAAGCTTTCTTT. Encoded protein: CASSPKYRGQLTEAFF.

This clone was picked up one time. The rearrangement uses TRBV7-3 and TRBJ2-1; D is perhaps TRBD2 (6 bases). CDR3 length: 13 amino acids. Germline V CDR1 and CDR2: SGHTA, FQGTGA. The germline V and J ends were trimmed by 6 bases and 7 bases, with 13 bases remaining between them. The CDR3 is CASSIIRENEQFF. The CDR3 DNA reads TGTGCCAGCAGTATAATACGGGAGAATGAGCAGTTCTTC.

The sample holds one count of this clone. This chain links TRBV5-4 with TRBJ2-3; D is unclear. This CDR3 has 14 amino acids. The germline V gene has CDR1 SGHNT and CDR2 YYREEE (reference sequence). V was cut by 2 bases and J by 0 bases, with 7 bases left in between. The DNA for the CDR3 is TGTGCCAGCAGCTTTGACAAGAGCACAGATACGCAGTATTTT. Protein: CASSFDKSTDTQYF.

The V and J genes are TRBV5-5 and TRBJ1-5; D gene ambiguous. CDR3 length: 13 residues. CDR1 is SGHKS, CDR2 YYEKEE, per germline (reference sequence). V lost 2 bases to trimming and J lost 5 bases, with 8 bases between them. The CDR3 nucleotides read TGTGCCAGCAGCTTAGGTTCCCATCAGCCCCAGCATTTT. Amino acids: CASSLGSHQPQHF.

The V and J genes are TRBV7-2 and TRBJ1-6; D is undetermined. The CDR3 runs to 15 residues. The ends were cut back, 1 base at V and 5 bases at J, with 9 bases in the middle. The germline V gene has CDR1 SGHTA and CDR2 FQGNSA. This CDR3 is CASSLGPPNNSPLHF. The CDR3 nucleotides read TGTGCCAGCAGCTTAGGACCACCAAATAATTCACCCCTCCACTTT.

For the CDR3, the DNA is TGTGCCAGCAGCTCGGTCGTCGGAGGAGGCTCCTACGAGCAGTACTTC. It specifies CASSSVVGGGSYEQYF. The chain has TRBV11-2 and TRBJ2-7; maybe TRBD2 (5 bases). Germline V gives CDR1 SGHAT, CDR2 FQNNGV. V was pared by 4 bases and J by 0 bases, with 16 bases between. The CDR3 covers 16 residues.

The chain combines TRBV6-5 with TRBJ2-4, with a weak D call TRBD2 (6 bases). The V end lost 4 bases, the J end lost 10 bases, and 8 bases lay between the germline ends. The CDR3 length is 11 residues. Germline CDR1 reads MNHEY; CDR2 reads SVGAGI. The CDR3 region has the DNA TGTGCCAGCAGTTGGGCGGGGATTCAGTACTTC. Amino acid sequence: CASSWAGIQYF.

The chain's CDR3 is CASRTPGQGYIGYTF. The CDR3 region has the DNA TGTGCCAGTAGGACCCCCGGACAGGGTTATATTGGCTACACCTTC. The chain is built from TRBV19 and TRBJ1-2, with TRBD1 matching over 8 bases. CDR1 and CDR2 from the germline V gene are LNHDA and SQIVND (reference sequence). Trimming took 6 bases from V and 7 from J; bases not matched to a gene: 13. There are 15 residues in the CDR3.

In DNA form, the CDR3 reads TGTGCCAGCAGCTTAGAACGCGGGGGGCCCTACGAGCAGTACTTC. This sequence encodes CASSLERGGPYEQYF. The rearrangement links TRBV11-2 to TRBJ2-7; TRBD2 agrees at 8 bases. The CDR3 runs to 15 residues. V gave up 0 bases and J gave up 2 bases; unmatched junction bases: 3. Germline CDR1 reads SGHAT; CDR2 reads FQNNGV.

This chain links TRBV6-5 with TRBJ2-5; D uncertain. Per the germline V gene, CDR1 is MNHEY and CDR2 is SVGAGI. The CDR3 is made up of 12 amino acids. The V and J ends lost 6 bases and 1 base respectively, with 6 bases between them. This CDR3 reads CASRATQETQYF. CDR3 in DNA: TGTGCCAGCAGGGCCACCCAAGAGACCCAGTACTTC.

The chain has TRBV5-5 and TRBJ2-7, with D uncertain. Germline V gene lookup returns CDR1 SGHKS and CDR2 YYEKEE (reference sequence). Trimming took 1 base from V and 0 from J, leaving 8 bases between them. The CDR3 is made up of 14 amino acids. The CDR3 is CASSLRADSYEQYF. CDR3 nucleotide sequence: TGTGCCAGCAGCTTGCGCGCAGACTCCTACGAGCAGTACTTC.

This rearrangement joins TRBV7-3 to TRBJ2-1; D remains ambiguous. Trimming removed 1 base from V and 5 bases from J, with 12 bases in between. This CDR3 region has 15 residues. The germline gives CDR1 SGHTA, CDR2 FQGTGA. The chain's CDR3 is CASSLIPQVDNEQFF. The CDR3, as DNA: TGTGCCAGCAGCTTAATTCCCCAGGTCGACAATGAGCAGTTCTTC.

V usage is TRBV12-3 or TRBV12-4 and J usage is TRBJ2-7; D uncertain. Trimming left V 6 bases short and J 3 bases short, with 12 bases between. CDR3 length: 13 residues. CDR3 nucleotide sequence: TGTGCCAGCAGCCCCTCTAACTACTACGAGCAGTACTTC. This gives the protein CASSPSNYYEQYF.

This chain joins TRBV19 and TRBJ1-1; TRBD1 might be the D (5 bases). CDR3 length: 11 residues. Looked up from germline, CDR1 is LNHDA and CDR2 is SQIVND (reference sequence). Trimming took off 7 bases at V and 8 bases at J, with 11 bases between the two ends. The CDR3 sequence is CASNFDSEAFF. Here the CDR3 DNA reads TGTGCCAGTAATTTCGACAGCGAAGCTTTCTTT.

The CDR3 protein is CASSQLDGELFF. In nucleotides, the CDR3 is TGTGCCAGCTCACAGCTGGACGGGGAGCTGTTTTTT. The chain recombines TRBV18 with TRBJ2-2; no clear D gene. Germline CDR1 KGHSH, CDR2 LQKENI. This CDR3 has 12 residues. Deletions cut 4 bases from V and 7 bases from J, with 7 bases between.

The chain couples TRBV11-3 to TRBJ1-1, with D uncertain. This CDR3 region has 15 residues. CDR1 is SGHNT, CDR2 YENEEA, per germline. Between the trimmed V and J ends, which lost 2 bases and 4 bases, there was a span of 14 bases. CDR3 region: CASSLSGQLGTEAFF. Here the CDR3 DNA reads TGTGCCAGCAGCTTAAGCGGGCAACTTGGCACTGAAGCTTTCTTT.

A few counts support this clone. The same CDR3 also results from other DNA sequences found in this sample. The genes are TRBV28 and TRBJ2-7, with unresolved D. CDR1 and CDR2 from the germline V gene are MDHEN and SYDVKM. The length of the CDR3 is 11 residues. The V gene lost 6 bases and the J gene lost 6 bases, with 9 bases spanning the gap. CDR3 DNA sequence: TGTGCCAGCAGCCTCTTGGGCGAGCAGTACTTC. Translating gives CASSLLGEQYF.

The J gene is TRBJ2-5, the V gene TRBV24-1; unclear D gene. From germline, CDR1 is KGHDR and CDR2 SFDVKD. Trimming shortened V by 9 bases and J by 5 bases, and 18 bases separated the two germline ends. CDR3 size: 14 residues. CDR3 DNA: TGTGCCACCGGTGGTATAGGGTCGGGCGAGACCCAGTACTTC. This sequence encodes CATGGIGSGETQYF.

The chain is built from TRBV12-3 or TRBV12-4 and TRBJ2-1; a weak D match, TRBD2 (5 bases). The ends were cut back, 5 bases at V and 5 bases at J, with 10 bases in the middle. The CDR3 length is 13 residues. The CDR3 spells CASSATRNNEQFF. In nucleotides, the CDR3 is TGTGCCAGCAGTGCCACTAGAAACAATGAGCAGTTCTTC.

This clone was counted once. V usage is TRBV18 and J usage is TRBJ2-7; no clear D gene. The V end lost 3 bases, the J end lost 3 bases, and 3 bases lay between the germline ends. The CDR3 length is 11 residues. In germline, CDR1 is KGHSH, CDR2 LQKENI. CDR3 in amino acids: CASSPDYEQYF. The CDR3 nucleotides are TGTGCCAGCTCACCGGACTACGAGCAGTACTTC.

This chain connects TRBV6-5 to TRBJ2-7, with 7 bases lining up with TRBD1. The germline CDR1 and CDR2 sequences are MNHEY and SVGAGI. The CDR3 sequence is 15 residues long. The trim removed 0 bases at V and 3 bases at J, leaving 5 bases unmatched. The CDR3 DNA follows: TGTGCCAGCAGTTACTCAACAGGGGCGGGCTACGAGCAGTACTTC. It specifies CASSYSTGAGYEQYF.

This clone was recorded once. The J gene is TRBJ2-7, the V gene TRBV4-2; D gene uncertain. Germline CDR1 is LGHNA and CDR2 is YNFKEQ. Trimming took off 0 bases at V and 6 bases at J, with 6 bases between the two ends. The CDR3 length is 12 residues. The CDR3 loop reads CASSQDGPEQYF. The CDR3 DNA sequence: TGTGCCAGCAGCCAAGACGGGCCCGAGCAGTACTTC.

The V call is TRBV29-1, the J call TRBJ2-3; TRBD1 might be the D (6 bases). The V end lost 5 bases, the J end lost 4 bases, and 13 bases lay between the germline ends. Germline V gives CDR1 SQVTM, CDR2 ANQGSEA. There are 13 residues in the CDR3. CDR3: CSVSPAGADTQYF. The DNA for the CDR3 is TGCAGCGTTTCCCCTGCAGGGGCAGATACGCAGTATTTT.

V and J are TRBV3-1 (or the pseudogene TRBV3-2) and TRBJ2-1; TRBD2 agrees at 9 bases. The junction had 7 bases not matched to a gene; V was cut back by 4 bases and J by 6 bases. The length of the CDR3 is 15 residues. CDR1 and CDR2 from the germline V gene are LGHDT and YNNKEL (reference sequence). CDR3 region: CASSRERGEGNEQFF. The CDR3 DNA reads as TGTGCCAGCAGCCGAGAGCGGGGGGAGGGCAATGAGCAGTTCTTC.

In this sample, this clone turned up once. The J gene is TRBJ1-6, the V gene TRBV7-6; tentatively, D is TRBD1 (5 bases). The CDR3 is 20 residues long. Between the trimmed V and J ends, which lost 0 bases and 0 bases, there was a span of 18 bases. Germline CDR1 is SGHVS and CDR2 is FNYEAQ. The CDR3 DNA follows: TGTGCCAGCAGCTTAGCTGTCCAGAATAGGGGACGCTCCTATAATTCACCCCTCCACTTT. It is translated as CASSLAVQNRGRSYNSPLHF.

In this sample, this clone turned up a few times. This rearrangement joins TRBV7-8 to TRBJ2-7; no firm D call. Germline assignment: CDR1 SGHVS and CDR2 FQNEAQ. Trimming took off 1 base at V and 4 bases at J, with 8 bases between the two ends. The CDR3 is 13 residues long. CDR3 protein: CASSLVLGYEQYF. The CDR3 DNA is TGTGCCAGCAGCTTAGTGCTGGGGTACGAGCAGTACTTC.